This is a list of T cell receptor beta chains from one sample in a study of T cells in Graves' hyperthyroidism and ophthalmopathy. TCRdb re-analysed the multiplex PCR reads in MiXCR, keeping a single row per CDR3 protein. The sample has hundreds of thousands of distinct CDR3 sequences; roughly a sixth are singletons. Material for sequencing was blood. Every receptor here comes from a woman aged 18-29 years with Graves' hyperthyroidism. Each CDR3 is given with its conserved first and last residue. The order of the fields is J gene, CDR3 length, V gene, clone size, D gene, CDR3 protein, CDR3 DNA. D genes are given only for firm matches. Clone size, where shown, is once, few, many, or a class for clones that have expanded.

>TRBJ1-4|14|TRBV7-9|few|-
CASSSKGFYEKLFF
TGTGCCAGCAGCTCTAAGGGGTTTTATGAAAAACTGTTTTTT
>TRBJ2-7|14|TRBV7-9|-|TRBD1
CASSWGQISYEQYF
TGTGCCAGCAGCTGGGGACAGATCTCCTACGAGCAGTACTTC
>TRBJ1-1|13|TRBV7-3|many|-
CASSTREGTEAFF
TGTGCCAGCAGCACGAGGGAGGGCACTGAAGCTTTCTTT
>TRBJ2-2|15|TRBV7-9|-|-
CASSTPPGTGGELFF
TGTGCCAGCAGCACCCCCCCGGGTACCGGCGGGGAGCTGTTTTTT
>TRBJ2-1|13|TRBV6-1|many|-
CASSVAENNEQFF
TGTGCCAGCAGTGTGGCAGAAAACAATGAGCAGTTCTTC
>TRBJ2-5|16|TRBV5-5|-|TRBD1
CASSLVTGTGAETQYF
TGTGCCAGCAGCTTGGTAACCGGGACAGGGGCGGAGACCCAGTACTTC
>TRBJ2-7|12|TRBV20-1|many|-
CSASSGSHEQYF
TGCAGTGCTAGCTCCGGGAGCCACGAGCAGTACTTC
>TRBJ1-1|17|TRBV6-2/TRBV6-3|many|-
CASSIALTLSMNTEAFF
TGTGCCAGCAGCATCGCCTTGACCCTATCTATGAACACTGAAGCTTTCTTT
>TRBJ1-1|14|TRBV10-1|-|-
CASRPRMEDTEAFF
TGCGCCAGCAGACCCCGGATGGAGGACACTGAAGCTTTCTTT
>TRBJ2-1|18|TRBV6-5|-|-
CASSYVPGREEGYNEQFF
TGTGCCAGCAGTTACGTTCCGGGCCGCGAGGAAGGCTACAATGAGCAGTTCTTC
>TRBJ1-3|15|TRBV20-1|many|TRBD1
CSARAGTGARNTIYF
TGCAGTGCTAGAGCTGGGACAGGGGCTAGAAACACCATATATTTT
>TRBJ2-1|15|TRBV7-8|many|-
CASSLPRDQRNEQFF
TGTGCCAGCAGCTTACCCCGGGACCAGAGGAATGAGCAGTTCTTC
>TRBJ1-4|15|TRBV20-1|many|-
CSARDTGQSNEKLFF
TGCAGTGCTAGAGATACAGGACAGTCTAATGAAAAACTGTTTTTT
>TRBJ2-1|13|TRBV6-1|few|-
CASREDYLYEQFF
TGTGCCAGCAGGGAGGACTACCTCTACGAGCAGTTCTTC